This T cell receptor beta chain was captured in a study of blood T cell repertoires in COVID-19. CDR1 and CDR2 (germline): SGHVS, FQNEAQ. The CDR3 has 14 amino acids. Between the trimmed V and J ends, which lost 5 bases and 2 bases, there was a span of 11 bases. Sequenced by immunoSEQ multiplex PCR; TCRdb stores in-frame clones only, minus some. Counted here are about 190,000 clones, roughly 84% occurring once; the ten biggest clones make up 3% to 3.5%. Sequenced: PBMCs or T cells enriched from blood (not recorded which). This chain joins TRBV7-8 and TRBJ2-3; tentative D call: TRBD2 (6 bases). This receptor was taken from a woman in her twenties or thirties who had been exposed to COVID-19. The CDR3 nucleotides are TGTGCCAGCAGCGTCGGGGGAAACACAGATACGCAGTATTTT. Translating gives CASSVGGNTDTQYF. Using reference TRBV7-8 and TRBJ2-3 for the parts outside the CDR3, the full variable domain is GAGVSQSPRYKVAKRGQDVALRCDPISGHVSLFWYQQALGQGPEFLTYFQNEAQLDKSGLPSDRFFAERPEGSVSTLKIQRTQQEDSAVYLCASSVGGNTDTQYFGPGTRLTVL.